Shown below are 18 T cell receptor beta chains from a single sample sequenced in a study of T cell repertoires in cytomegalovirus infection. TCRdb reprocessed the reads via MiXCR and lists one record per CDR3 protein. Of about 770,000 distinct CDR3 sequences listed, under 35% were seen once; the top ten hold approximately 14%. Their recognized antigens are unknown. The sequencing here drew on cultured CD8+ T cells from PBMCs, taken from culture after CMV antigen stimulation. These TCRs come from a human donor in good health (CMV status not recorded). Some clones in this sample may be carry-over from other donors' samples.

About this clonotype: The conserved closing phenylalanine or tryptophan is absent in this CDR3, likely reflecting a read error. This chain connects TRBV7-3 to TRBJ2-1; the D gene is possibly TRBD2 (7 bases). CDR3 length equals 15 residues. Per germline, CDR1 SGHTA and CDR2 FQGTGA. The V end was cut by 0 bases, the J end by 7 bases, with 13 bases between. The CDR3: CASSLTQAGANEQFS. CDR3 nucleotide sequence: TGTGCCAGCAGCTTAACGCAGGCGGGGGCGAATGAGCAGTTCTCC.

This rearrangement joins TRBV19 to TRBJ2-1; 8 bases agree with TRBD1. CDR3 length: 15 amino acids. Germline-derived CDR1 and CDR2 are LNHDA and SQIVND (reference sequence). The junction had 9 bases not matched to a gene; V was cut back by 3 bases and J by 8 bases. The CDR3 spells CASSILNRGVDEQFF. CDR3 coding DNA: TGTGCCAGTAGTATTTTGAACAGGGGGGTCGATGAGCAGTTCTTC.

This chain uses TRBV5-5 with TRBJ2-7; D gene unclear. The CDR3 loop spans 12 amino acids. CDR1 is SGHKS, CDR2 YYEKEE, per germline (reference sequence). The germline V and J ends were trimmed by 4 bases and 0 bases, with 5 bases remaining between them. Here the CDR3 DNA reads TGTGCCAGCAGCGGGGTCTCCTACGAGCAGTACTTC. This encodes CASSGVSYEQYF.

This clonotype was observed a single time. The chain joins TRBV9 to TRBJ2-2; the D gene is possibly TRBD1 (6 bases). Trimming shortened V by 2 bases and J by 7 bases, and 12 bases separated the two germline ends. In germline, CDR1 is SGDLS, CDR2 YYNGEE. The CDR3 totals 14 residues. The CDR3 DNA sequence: TGTGCCAGCAGCGTTTTTCAGGGGCGCGGGGAGCTGTTTTTT. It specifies CASSVFQGRGELFF.

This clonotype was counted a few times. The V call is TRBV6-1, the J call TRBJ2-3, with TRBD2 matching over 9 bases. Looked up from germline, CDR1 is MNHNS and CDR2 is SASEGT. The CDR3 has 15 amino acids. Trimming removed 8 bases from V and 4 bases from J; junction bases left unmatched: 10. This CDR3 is CASYPGLAFPDTQYF. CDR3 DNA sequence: TGTGCCAGCTACCCGGGACTAGCCTTCCCAGATACGCAGTATTTT.

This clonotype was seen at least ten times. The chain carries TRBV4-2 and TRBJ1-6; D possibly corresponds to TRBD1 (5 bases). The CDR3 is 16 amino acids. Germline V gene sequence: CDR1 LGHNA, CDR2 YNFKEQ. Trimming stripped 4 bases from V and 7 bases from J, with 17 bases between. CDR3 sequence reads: CASSPRAQGGNSPLHF. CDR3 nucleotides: TGTGCCAGCAGCCCTCGCGCCCAGGGAGGGAATTCACCCCTCCACTTT.

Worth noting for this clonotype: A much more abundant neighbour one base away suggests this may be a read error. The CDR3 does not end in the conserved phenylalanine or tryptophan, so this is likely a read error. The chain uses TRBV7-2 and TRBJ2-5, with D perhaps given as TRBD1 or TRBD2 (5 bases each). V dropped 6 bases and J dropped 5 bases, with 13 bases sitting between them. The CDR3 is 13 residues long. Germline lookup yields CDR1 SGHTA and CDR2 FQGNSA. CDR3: CASRLGVRETQYL. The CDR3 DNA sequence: TGTGCCAGCAGGTTGGGGGTCAGGGAGACCCAGTACCTC.

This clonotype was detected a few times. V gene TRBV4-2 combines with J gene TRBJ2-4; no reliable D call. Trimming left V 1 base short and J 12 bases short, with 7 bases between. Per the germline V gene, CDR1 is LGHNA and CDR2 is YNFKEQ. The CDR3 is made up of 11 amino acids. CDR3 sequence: CASSQGAAQYF. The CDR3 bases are TGTGCCAGCAGCCAAGGGGCAGCTCAGTACTTC.

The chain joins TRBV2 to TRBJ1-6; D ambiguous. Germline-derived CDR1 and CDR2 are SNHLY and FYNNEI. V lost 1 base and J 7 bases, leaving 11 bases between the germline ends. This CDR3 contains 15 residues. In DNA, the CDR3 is TGTGCCAGCAGTGAAGTGGCAGGAATCAATTCACCCCTCCACTTT. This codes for CASSEVAGINSPLHF.

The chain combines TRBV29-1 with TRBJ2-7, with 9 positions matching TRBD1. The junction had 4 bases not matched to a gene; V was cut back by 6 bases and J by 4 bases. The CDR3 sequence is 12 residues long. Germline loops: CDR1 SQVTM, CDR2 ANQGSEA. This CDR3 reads CSVAGQGYEQYF. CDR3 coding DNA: TGCAGCGTAGCGGGACAGGGTTACGAGCAGTACTTC.

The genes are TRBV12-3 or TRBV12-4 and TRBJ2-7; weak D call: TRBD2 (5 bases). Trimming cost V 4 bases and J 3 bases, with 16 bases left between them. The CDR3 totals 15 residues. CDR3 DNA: TGTGCCAGCAGTTATCGGGGTTCCTCTTTCTACGAGCAGTACTTC. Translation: CASSYRGSSFYEQYF.

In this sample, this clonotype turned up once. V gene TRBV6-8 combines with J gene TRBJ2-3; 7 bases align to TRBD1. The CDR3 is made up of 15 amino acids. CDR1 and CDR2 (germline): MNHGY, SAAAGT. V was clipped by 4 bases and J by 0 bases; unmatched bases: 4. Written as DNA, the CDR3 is TGTGCCAGCAGTTGGGACAGTTCTAGCACAGATACGCAGTATTTT. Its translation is CASSWDSSSTDTQYF.

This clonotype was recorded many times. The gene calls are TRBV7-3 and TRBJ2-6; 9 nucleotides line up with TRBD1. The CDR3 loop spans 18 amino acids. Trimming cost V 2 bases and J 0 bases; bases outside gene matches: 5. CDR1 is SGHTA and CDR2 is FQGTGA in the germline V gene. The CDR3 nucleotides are TGTGCCAGCAGCTTATCTGGACAGGGGCTCTCTGGGGCCAACGTCCTGACTTTC. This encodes CASSLSGQGLSGANVLTF.

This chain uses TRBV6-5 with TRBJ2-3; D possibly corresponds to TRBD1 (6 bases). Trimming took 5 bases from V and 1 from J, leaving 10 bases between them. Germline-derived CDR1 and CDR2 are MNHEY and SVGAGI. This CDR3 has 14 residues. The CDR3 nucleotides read TGTGCCAGCAGTCAGGGACACCGCACAGATACGCAGTATTTT. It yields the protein CASSQGHRTDTQYF.

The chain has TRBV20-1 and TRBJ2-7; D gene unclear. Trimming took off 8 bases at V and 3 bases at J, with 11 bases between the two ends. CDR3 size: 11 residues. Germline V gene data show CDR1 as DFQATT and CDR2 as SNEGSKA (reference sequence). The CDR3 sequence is CSSPPFYEQYV. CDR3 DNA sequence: TGCAGTTCACCCCCCTTCTACGAGCAGTACGTC.

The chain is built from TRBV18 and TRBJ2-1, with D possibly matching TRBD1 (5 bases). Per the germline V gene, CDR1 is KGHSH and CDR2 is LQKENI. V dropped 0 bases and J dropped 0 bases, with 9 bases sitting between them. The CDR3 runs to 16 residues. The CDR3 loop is CASSPPDTPSYNEQFF. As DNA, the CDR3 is TGTGCCAGCTCACCACCGGACACGCCCTCCTACAATGAGCAGTTCTTC.

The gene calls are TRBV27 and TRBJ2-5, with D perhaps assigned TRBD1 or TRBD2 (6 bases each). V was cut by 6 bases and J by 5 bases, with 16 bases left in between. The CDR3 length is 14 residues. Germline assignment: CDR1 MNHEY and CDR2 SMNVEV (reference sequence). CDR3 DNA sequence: TGTGCCAGCAGGTCCTGGGGGGCAGGGGAGACCCAGTACTTC. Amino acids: CASRSWGAGETQYF.

CDR3 in DNA: TGCAGTGCTAGGGCGGGGGAGGCAGATACGCAGTATTTT. It is translated as CSARAGEADTQYF. The chain joins TRBV20-1 to TRBJ2-3; 7 bases fit TRBD2. The CDR3 totals 13 residues. With 3 bases clipped from V and 4 bases from J, the junction kept 4 bases outside the gene matches. Germline values: CDR1 DFQATT, CDR2 SNEGSKA (reference sequence).